This T cell receptor (beta chain) was found in a study of identical twins. To note about this clonotype: Antigen unknown.

V was shortened by 0 bases and J by 5 bases, with 5 bases between the two germline ends. The CDR3 is 13 amino acids. Per the germline V gene, CDR1 is LGHDT and CDR2 is YNNKEL (reference sequence). Unique molecular identifiers were present on the cDNA, which also gained a universal primer site by template switching. A single record per CDR3 protein comes from TCRdb applying MiXCR to the 5' RACE reads. The sample includes around 1.7 million distinct CDR3 sequences, around 33% of them seen just once. Study findings and constraints: Among beta out-of-frame sequences, excess sharing between twins appeared weaker. Without tracking the same donors, conclusions rested on cross-sectional statistical analysis. Insertions were reduced in abundant cord blood beta clonotypes but not in memory repertoires.

Sequenced: cord blood. The receptor's source is a newborn girl in good health. The chain carries TRBV3-1 and TRBJ1-5; no reliable D call. CDR3 sequence reads: CASSQEYDQPQHF. CDR3 in DNA: TGTGCCAGCAGCCAAGAGTACGATCAGCCCCAGCATTTT.